This T cell receptor beta chain derives from a study of blood T cell repertoires in COVID-19. For the study at large: From the United States, Italy and Spain came samples of acute and convalescent COVID-19. Nucleic acid was either cDNA or gDNA, and it came from T cells, B-cell-depleted T cells, or PBMCs.

Profiling relied on immunoSEQ multiplex PCR, and the TCRdb table lists in-frame clones only, not all of them. Among roughly 240,000 clones listed, 80% to 90% were seen once. The sequence derives from an older woman with acute or convalescent COVID-19. Specimen: peripheral blood.

Here the CDR3 DNA reads TGTGCCACCAGCAACGACAGGGGTTCTGGAAACACCATATATTTT. Translation gives CATSNDRGSGNTIYF. This chain connects TRBV15 to TRBJ1-3; 8 bases match TRBD1. J was trimmed by 1 base and V by 4 bases; bases with no gene match: 3. The CDR3 totals 15 residues. Germline CDR1 is LNHNV and CDR2 is YYDKDF (reference sequence).